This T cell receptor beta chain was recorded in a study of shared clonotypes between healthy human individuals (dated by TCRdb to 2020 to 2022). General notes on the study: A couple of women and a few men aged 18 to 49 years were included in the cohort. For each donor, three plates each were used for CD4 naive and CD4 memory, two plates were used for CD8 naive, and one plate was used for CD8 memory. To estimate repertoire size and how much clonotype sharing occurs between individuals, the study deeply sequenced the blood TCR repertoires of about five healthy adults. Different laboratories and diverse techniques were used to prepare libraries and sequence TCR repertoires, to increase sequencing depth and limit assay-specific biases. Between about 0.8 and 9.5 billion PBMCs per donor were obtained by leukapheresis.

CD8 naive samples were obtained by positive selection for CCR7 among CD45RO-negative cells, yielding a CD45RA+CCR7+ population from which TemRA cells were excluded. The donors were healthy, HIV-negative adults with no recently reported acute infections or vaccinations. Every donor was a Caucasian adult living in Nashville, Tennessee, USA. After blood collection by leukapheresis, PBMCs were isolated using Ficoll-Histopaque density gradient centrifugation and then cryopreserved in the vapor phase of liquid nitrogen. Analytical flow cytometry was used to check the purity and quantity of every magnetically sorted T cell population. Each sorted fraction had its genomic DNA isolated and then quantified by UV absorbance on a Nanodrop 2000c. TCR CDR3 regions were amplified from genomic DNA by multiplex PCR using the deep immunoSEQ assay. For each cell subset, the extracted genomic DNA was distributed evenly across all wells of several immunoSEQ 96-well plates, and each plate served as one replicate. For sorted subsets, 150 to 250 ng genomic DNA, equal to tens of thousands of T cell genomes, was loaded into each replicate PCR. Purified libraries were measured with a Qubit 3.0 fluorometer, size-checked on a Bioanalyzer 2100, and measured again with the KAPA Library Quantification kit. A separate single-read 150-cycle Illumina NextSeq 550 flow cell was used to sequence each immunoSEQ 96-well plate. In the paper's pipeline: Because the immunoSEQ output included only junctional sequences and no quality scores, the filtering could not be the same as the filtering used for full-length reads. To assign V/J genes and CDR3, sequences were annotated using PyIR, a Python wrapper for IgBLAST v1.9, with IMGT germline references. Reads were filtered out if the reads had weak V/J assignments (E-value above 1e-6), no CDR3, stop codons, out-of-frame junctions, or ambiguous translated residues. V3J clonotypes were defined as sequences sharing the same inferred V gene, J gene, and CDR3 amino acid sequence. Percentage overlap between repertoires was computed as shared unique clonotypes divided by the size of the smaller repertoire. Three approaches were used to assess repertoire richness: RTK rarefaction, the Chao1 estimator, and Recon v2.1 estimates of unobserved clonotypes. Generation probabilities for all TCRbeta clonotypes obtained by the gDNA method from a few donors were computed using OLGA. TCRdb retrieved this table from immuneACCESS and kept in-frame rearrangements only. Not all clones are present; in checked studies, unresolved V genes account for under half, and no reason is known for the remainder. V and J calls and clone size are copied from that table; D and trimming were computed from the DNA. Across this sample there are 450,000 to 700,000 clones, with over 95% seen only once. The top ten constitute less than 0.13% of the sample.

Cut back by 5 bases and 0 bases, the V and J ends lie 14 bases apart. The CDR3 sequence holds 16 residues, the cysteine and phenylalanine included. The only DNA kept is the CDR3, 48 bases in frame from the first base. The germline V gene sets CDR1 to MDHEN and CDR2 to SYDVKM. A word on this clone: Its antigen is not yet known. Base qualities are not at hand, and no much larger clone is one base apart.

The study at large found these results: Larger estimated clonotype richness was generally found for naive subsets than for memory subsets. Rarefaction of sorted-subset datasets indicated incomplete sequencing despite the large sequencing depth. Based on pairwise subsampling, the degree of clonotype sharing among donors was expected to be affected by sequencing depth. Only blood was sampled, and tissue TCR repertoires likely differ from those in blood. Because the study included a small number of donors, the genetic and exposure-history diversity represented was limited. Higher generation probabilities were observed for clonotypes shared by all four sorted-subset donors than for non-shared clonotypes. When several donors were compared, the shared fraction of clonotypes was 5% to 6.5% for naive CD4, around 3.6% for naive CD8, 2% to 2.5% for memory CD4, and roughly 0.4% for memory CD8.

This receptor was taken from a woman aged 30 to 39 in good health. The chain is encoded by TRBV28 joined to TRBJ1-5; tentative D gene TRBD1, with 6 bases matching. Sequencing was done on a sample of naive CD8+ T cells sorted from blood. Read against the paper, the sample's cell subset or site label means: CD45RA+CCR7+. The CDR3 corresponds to CASSRTESFSNQPQHF. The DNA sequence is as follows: TGTGCCAGCAGTCGGACAGAGTCCTTTAGCAATCAGCCCCAGCATTTT.